This TCR beta chain was sequenced for a study of beta chain features in type 1 diabetes. Study-wide background: Across all samples, approximately 110,000,000 sorted cells were examined.

The germline CDR1 and CDR2 sequences are SGHTA and FQGNSA. V lost 1 base and J lost 5, with 6 bases in between. The CDR3 is 13 amino acids. The collection from each donor was one heparinised blood draw averaging roughly 100 mL. Sequencing targeted expressed TCRB transcripts, as all isolated RNA had been reverse transcribed. Repertoires were generated with immunoSEQ multiplex PCR, while TCRdb's copy carries only in-frame clones and drops some. The data show under 200,000 clones, approximately 9% seen once. Sequencing was done on a sample of central memory CD4+ T cells from blood. This TCR came from a woman between 18 and 30 years old in good health. V is TRBV7-2 and J is TRBJ2-1; unclear D gene. CDR3 region: CASSLDENNEQFF. Here the CDR3 DNA reads TGTGCCAGCAGCTTAGACGAGAACAATGAGCAGTTCTTC. Using reference TRBV7-2 and TRBJ2-1 for the parts outside the CDR3, the full variable domain is GAGVSQSPSNKVTEKGKDVELRCDPISGHTALYWYRQSLGQGLEFLIYFQGNSAPDKSGLPSDRFSAERTGGSVSTLTIQRTQQEDSAVYLCASSLDENNEQFFGPGTRLTVL.